This T cell receptor beta chain was profiled in a study of cytomegalovirus exposure and HLA in healthy donors. Points from the study as a whole: TCR beta chains associated with HLA were, in a later analysis, more clonally expanded than equally common others. Most subjects' HLA-A and HLA-B alleles were reportedly predicted from TCR beta sequences. The CMV antigen specificity of a few CMV-associated chains was confirmed through in vitro analysis.

The CDR3 sequence is 15 residues long. Germline V CDR1 and CDR2: SGDLS, YYNGEE. Trimming cost V 4 bases and J 0 bases, with 13 bases left between them. This clone was seen a single time. Antigen: not known. Primers included in the PCR were 60 Vbeta and 13 Jbeta primers. TCRdb's table, derived via immunoSEQ multiplex PCR, lists solely in-frame clones and lacks some. The sample lists just over 150,000 clones, about 85% occurring once. The rearrangement joins TRBV9 to TRBJ1-2, with D perhaps TRBD1 (5 bases). The sequenced sample consisted of PBMCs. The receptor was isolated from a woman aged 18-30 years in good health and CMV-seronegative. CDR3 nucleotide sequence: TGTGCCAGCAGCCCAAGGACAACTGCTAACTATGGCTACACCTTC. Its protein is CASSPRTTANYGYTF.